This passage covers 26 T cell receptor beta chains from one sample sequenced in a study of T-cell memory formation after mild COVID-19. Each CDR3 protein gets one entry after TCRdb re-called the 5' RACE reads with MiXCR. This sample has fewer than 400,000 distinct CDR3 sequences; roughly 15% occur once, and the top ten carry about 22%. The sequenced material came from PBMCs or a T cell subset sorted from them (not recorded which). These TCRs come from a man aged 18-30 years who had mild COVID-19 (a few samples of this study predate the infection). Cell type and time point are not known.

This clonotype was recorded a few times. The chain couples TRBV11-2 to TRBJ2-1; TRBD1 agrees at 7 bases. CDR1 is SGHAT and CDR2 is FQNNGV in the germline V gene. The CDR3 totals 14 residues. The trim removed 2 bases at V and 6 bases at J, leaving 4 bases unmatched. CDR3 DNA: TGTGCCAGCAGCTTAATGGGACAGCTCAATGAGCAGTTCTTC. As protein: CASSLMGQLNEQFF.

The chain is built from TRBV6-5 and TRBJ1-5; 8 nucleotides match TRBD1. Germline CDR1 and CDR2: MNHEY and SVGAGI. CDR3 length equals 15 residues. V was pared by 6 bases and J by 6 bases, with 10 bases of the junction left unmatched. CDR3 loop: CASSSDRGWSQPQHF. Written as DNA, the CDR3 is TGTGCCAGCAGCTCAGACAGGGGTTGGAGTCAGCCCCAGCATTTT.

CDR3 residues: CSATTGGRETQYF. The CDR3 coding sequence is TGCAGTGCAACGACAGGGGGCAGAGAGACCCAGTACTTC. The J gene is TRBJ2-5, the V gene TRBV20-1; 10 bases align to TRBD1. CDR1 and CDR2 from the germline V gene are DFQATT and SNEGSKA (reference sequence). V was pared by 6 bases and J by 4 bases, with 5 bases of the junction left unmatched. CDR3 length: 13 residues.

This clonotype was seen repeatedly, ten times or more. The chain couples TRBV5-1 to TRBJ2-5, with 8 bases fitting TRBD2. Germline values: CDR1 SGHRS, CDR2 YFSETQ. With 7 bases clipped from V and 6 bases from J, the junction kept 14 bases outside the gene matches. CDR3 size: 15 residues. CDR3 sequence (DNA): TGCGCCAGCGCCACGACCGGGGGGGCTTTTCAGACCCAGTACTTC. This sequence encodes CASATTGGAFQTQYF. The full variable domain, rest sourced from reference TRBV5-1 and TRBJ2-5, is KAGVTQTPRYLIKTRGQQVTLSCSPISGHRSVSWYQQTPGQGLQFLFEYFSETQRNKGNFPGRFSGRQFSNSRSEMNVSTLELGDSALYLCASATTGGAFQTQYFGPGTRLLVL.

CDR3 DNA: TGTGCCAGCAGCTTAGCGACCGGGGCTGGAAACACCATATATTTT. This gives the protein CASSLATGAGNTIYF. The chain joins TRBV7-6 to TRBJ1-3, with D uncertain. Germline V lookup: CDR1 SGHVS, CDR2 FNYEAQ. Deletions cut 0 bases from V and 2 bases from J, with 8 bases between. The CDR3 totals 15 residues.

A few counts support this clonotype. CDR3 coding DNA: TGTGCCAGCAGCTTGGGGGCAGGACGGGGAGATACGCAGTATTTT. Protein sequence: CASSLGAGRGDTQYF. The chain couples TRBV13 to TRBJ2-3, with a weak D call TRBD1 (6 bases). This CDR3 is built from 15 residues. V dropped 3 bases and J dropped 5 bases, with 15 bases sitting between them. In germline, CDR1 is PRHDT, CDR2 FYEKMQ (reference sequence).

V gene TRBV9 combines with J gene TRBJ1-3, with 7 bases matching TRBD1. V gave up 7 bases and J gave up 0 bases; unmatched junction bases: 7. CDR1 and CDR2 from the germline V gene are SGDLS and YYNGEE. This CDR3 spans 15 amino acids. CDR3 loop: CASGRGQDSGNTIYF. The DNA for the CDR3 is TGTGCCAGCGGTCGCGGACAGGACTCTGGAAACACCATATATTTT.

At least ten counts were recorded for this clonotype. This chain joins TRBV2 and TRBJ2-2; weak D call: TRBD2 (6 bases). The V gene's germline CDR1 is SNHLY and CDR2 FYNNEI. Trimming removed 6 bases at V and 6 bases at J, with 11 bases between. The CDR3 is made up of 13 amino acids. The CDR3 DNA reads TGTGCCAGCAGGGTCAGGGAGGCCGGGGAGCTGTTTTTT. It yields the protein CASRVREAGELFF.

The V gene is TRBV4-1, the J gene TRBJ1-1; 9 nucleotides align to TRBD1. This CDR3 has 15 amino acids. V shed 3 bases and J 4 bases; nucleotides not matched to a gene: 6. CDR1 and CDR2 from the germline V gene are MGHRA and YSYEKL. For the CDR3, the DNA is TGCGCCAGCAGCCACGGCAGACAGGGGGGCACTGAAGCTTTCTTT. It encodes CASSHGRQGGTEAFF.

The count of this clonotype is one. Being one base from a much bigger clone, this may be a read error. The genes are TRBV5-6 and TRBJ1-1; a weak D match, TRBD1 (6 bases). Between the trimmed V and J ends, which lost 3 bases and 5 bases, there was a span of 8 bases. CDR1 is SGHDT and CDR2 is YYEEEE in the germline V gene. The CDR3 is 12 amino acids. The CDR3 DNA sequence: TGTGCCAGCAGCTCTACAGGGACTGAAGCTTTCTTT. Protein sequence: CASSSTGTEAFF.

The chain carries TRBV6-4 and TRBJ2-1; no reliable D call. The germline V gene encodes CDR1 MRHNA and CDR2 SNTAGT. The CDR3 covers 11 residues. Trimming removed 2 bases at V and 12 bases at J, with 8 bases between. CDR3 nucleotides: TGTGCCAGCAGTGACCCTGGGTGGCAGTTCTTC. Translated: CASSDPGWQFF.

The genes are TRBV20-1 and TRBJ2-6, with TRBD1 identical over 9 bases. The CDR3 contains 15 residues. Germline V CDR1 and CDR2: DFQATT, SNEGSKA (reference sequence). After removal of 5 bases from V and 1 base from J, the junction contained 3 bases not matched to a gene. The CDR3 DNA follows: TGCAGTGCTTCGACAGGGGGGTCTGGGGCCAACGTCCTGACTTTC. This codes for CSASTGGSGANVLTF.

This clonotype was counted a few times. The chain carries TRBV19 and TRBJ1-2, with TRBD1 matching over 7 bases. The CDR3 has 14 residues. CDR1 is LNHDA and CDR2 is SQIVND in the germline V gene (reference sequence). Trimming took 6 bases from V and 4 from J; bases not matched to a gene: 8. The CDR3 loop reads CASRWTGYIYGYTF. Here the CDR3 DNA reads TGTGCCAGTAGATGGACAGGATATATCTATGGCTACACCTTC. The full variable domain, in which reference TRBV19 and TRBJ1-2 provide the parts outside the CDR3, is DGGITQSPKYLFRKEGQNVTLSCEQNLNHDAMYWYRQDPGQGLRLIYYSQIVNDFQKGDIAEGYSVSREKKESFPLTVTSAQKNPTAFYLCASRWTGYIYGYTFGSGTRLTVV.

Written as DNA, the CDR3 is TGTGCCAGCAGCTTACGGGGGAGTAAACAGCCCCAGCATTTT. It translates to CASSLRGSKQPQHF. The genes are TRBV7-2 and TRBJ1-5, with D possibly matching TRBD1 (5 bases). Germline V gene lookup returns CDR1 SGHTA and CDR2 FQGNSA. The V gene lost 2 bases and the J gene lost 7 bases, with 12 bases spanning the gap. The CDR3 loop spans 14 amino acids.

A few counts support this clonotype. The chain joins TRBV12-3 or TRBV12-4 to TRBJ2-3; D gene unclear. The CDR3 runs to 13 residues. Deletions cut 3 bases from V and 4 bases from J, with 8 bases between. CDR3 residues: CASSFGGPDTQYF. CDR3 nucleotide sequence: TGTGCCAGCAGTTTTGGTGGGCCAGATACGCAGTATTTT.

The chain carries TRBV4-1 and TRBJ1-6, with TRBD1 matching over 8 bases. The trim removed 4 bases at V and 8 bases at J, leaving 7 bases unmatched. Germline values: CDR1 MGHRA, CDR2 YSYEKL. The CDR3 consists of 15 residues. CDR3 residues: CASSLAGQGDSPLHF. DNA of the CDR3: TGCGCCAGCAGCCTAGCAGGACAGGGCGATTCACCCCTCCACTTT.

A few counts support this clonotype. CDR3 sequence (DNA): TGTGCCAGCTTGAGTTCAGGGCTCACCGGGGAGCTGTTTTTT. It yields the protein CASLSSGLTGELFF. The chain joins TRBV2 to TRBJ2-2, with D perhaps TRBD1 (5 bases). Trimming stripped 8 bases from V and 4 bases from J, with 14 bases between. Germline V lookup: CDR1 SNHLY, CDR2 FYNNEI. The CDR3 sequence is 14 residues long.

This clonotype was recorded a few times. The rearrangement joins TRBV7-9 to TRBJ1-2; D ambiguous. This CDR3 region has 13 residues. V was shortened by 4 bases and J by 8 bases, with 14 bases between the two germline ends. The germline V gene encodes CDR1 SEHNR and CDR2 FQNEAQ (reference sequence). The CDR3 DNA sequence: TGTGCCAGCAGCTCCACCCTTCGTGGGGGCTACACCTTC. Amino acid sequence: CASSSTLRGGYTF. Complete variable domain (other parts from reference TRBV7-9 and TRBJ1-2): DTGVSQNPRHKITKRGQNVTFRCDPISEHNRLYWYRQTLGQGPEFLTYFQNEAQLEKSRLLSDRFSAERPKGSFSTLEIQRTEQGDSAMYLCASSSTLRGGYTFGSGTRLTVV.

The J gene is TRBJ1-5, the V gene TRBV6-2 or TRBV6-3; D gene uncertain. The CDR3 runs 14 residues. V lost 11 bases, J lost 4 bases, and 18 bases lay in between. Germline V CDR1 and CDR2: MNHEY, SVGEGT. The CDR3 loop is CALSQDGSNQPQHF. As DNA, the CDR3 is TGTGCCCTTTCTCAGGACGGGTCAAATCAGCCCCAGCATTTT.

This clonotype was detected ten times or more. The V and J genes are TRBV5-1 and TRBJ2-2; the D gene is possibly TRBD2 (6 bases). The germline V gene has CDR1 SGHRS and CDR2 YFSETQ. The CDR3 runs 14 residues. The V gene lost 5 bases and the J gene lost 4 bases, with 12 bases spanning the gap. The CDR3 loop is CASSSTGVTGELFF. The CDR3 coding sequence is TGCGCCAGCAGTTCGACGGGGGTCACCGGGGAGCTGTTTTTT.

This clonotype was seen at least ten times. The chain joins TRBV5-1 to TRBJ1-6; D possibly corresponds to TRBD1 (5 bases). The germline V gene encodes CDR1 SGHRS and CDR2 YFSETQ. Trimming pared 0 bases from V and 14 bases from J, leaving 15 bases between. The CDR3 loop spans 14 amino acids. The CDR3 sequence: CASSLAEGRQTLHF. As DNA, the CDR3 is TGCGCCAGCAGCTTGGCCGAAGGGAGACAGACCCTCCACTTT.

This clonotype was seen a handful of times. This chain links TRBV7-3 with TRBJ2-2; unclear D gene. Germline V gene sequence: CDR1 SGHTA, CDR2 FQGTGA. Trimming shortened V by 5 bases and J by 1 base, and 8 bases separated the two germline ends. The CDR3 runs 14 residues. CDR3 region: CASSPTVNTGELFF. The CDR3 DNA follows: TGTGCCAGCAGCCCCACCGTGAACACCGGGGAGCTGTTTTTT.

The table lists this clonotype with a few counts. The chain employs TRBV5-5 and TRBJ2-2; D may be TRBD2 (5 bases). Germline assignment: CDR1 SGHKS and CDR2 YYEKEE (reference sequence). V gave up 4 bases and J gave up 6 bases, with 10 bases separating them. The CDR3 totals 13 residues. The CDR3 region has the DNA TGTGCCAGCAGCATAGAGGGTTCCGGGGAGCTGTTTTTT. It yields the protein CASSIEGSGELFF. Variable domain in full (rest from reference TRBV5-5 and TRBJ2-2): DAGVTQSPTHLIKTRGQQVTLRCSPISGHKSVSWYQQVLGQGPQFIFQYYEKEERGRGNFPDRFSARQFPNYSSELNVNALLLGDSALYLCASSIEGSGELFFGEGSRLTVL.

This clonotype was found a few times. The rearrangement links TRBV12-3 or TRBV12-4 to TRBJ2-1, with 7 bases that match TRBD2. This CDR3 region has 13 residues. The ends lost 5 bases at V and 9 bases at J; junction bases unmatched: 7. DNA of the CDR3: TGTGCCAGCAGTCTCGCTGGGGGGGGTGAGCAGTTCTTC. Translated, it gives CASSLAGGGEQFF.

This clonotype was counted only a few times. The chain combines TRBV4-2 with TRBJ2-3; 10 nucleotides line up with TRBD2. Germline CDR1 LGHNA, CDR2 YNFKEQ. The J segment lost 5 bases and the V segment lost 0 bases, leaving 11 bases of the junction unmatched. The CDR3 spans 18 residues. The CDR3 spells CASSQDRLAGARVDTQYF. As DNA, the CDR3 is TGTGCCAGCAGCCAAGATCGGCTAGCGGGGGCTCGGGTAGATACGCAGTATTTT.

This chain connects TRBV9 to TRBJ2-5; 8 nucleotides line up with TRBD2. Germline trimming cut 4 bases from V and 2 bases from J; bases unmatched to any gene: 4. Germline loops: CDR1 SGDLS, CDR2 YYNGEE. CDR3 size: 14 residues. The CDR3 reads CASSNGLAQETQYF. CDR3 DNA: TGTGCCAGCAGCAACGGACTAGCACAAGAGACCCAGTACTTC.